This T cell receptor (beta chain) was retrieved from a study of T cell responses to AZD1222 COVID-19 vaccine. General study findings and limits: Repertoire samples came only from after the peak T cell response.

This table comes from immunoSEQ multiplex PCR, and its TCRdb copy is limited to in-frame clones, with some not included. This table has some 130,000 clones, roughly 90% appearing once. V shed 1 base and J 1 base; nucleotides not matched to a gene: 11. CDR3 length: 18 residues. CDR1 and CDR2 (germline): SGHDN, FVKESK. This clone occurred once. The antigen is undetermined. Sequencing was performed on peripheral blood, taken on day 0 of AZD1222 vaccination. The receptor was isolated from an adult in good health. The rearrangement uses TRBV14 and TRBJ2-7, with TRBD1 matching over 9 bases. DNA of the CDR3: TGTGCCAGCAGCCAAGTCCTATTCGAGGACAGGGGATCCTACGAGCAGTACTTC. Translated: CASSQVLFEDRGSYEQYF.